The 27 T cell receptor beta chains reported below all come from one sample, sequenced in a study of T-cell reconstitution after alpha-beta-depleted transplantation in children. TCRbeta library construction was performed incorporating unique molecular identifiers. In TCRdb, the PCR reads were re-called with MiXCR into one record per CDR3 protein. This table has some 300,000 distinct CDR3 sequences, about 9.4% appearing once. This specimen consisted of PBMCs from the stem cell graft donor, obtained from the stem cell graft. These receptors came from a human donor who donated a stem cell graft to a child with acute lymphoblastic leukemia.

The chain couples TRBV29-1 to TRBJ2-1; D is uncertain. Germline loops: CDR1 SQVTM, CDR2 ANQGSEA. This CDR3 spans 11 amino acids. The V end lost 7 bases, the J end lost 4 bases, and 8 bases lay between the germline ends. This CDR3 is CSGDSYNEQFF. CDR3 nucleotide sequence: TGCAGCGGTGACTCTTACAATGAGCAGTTCTTC.

This clonotype showed up just a few times. The CDR3 protein is CASSQGAGISYEQYF. In DNA form, the CDR3 reads TGCGCCAGCAGCCAAGGGGCGGGGATCTCCTACGAGCAGTACTTC. J is TRBJ2-7 and V is TRBV4-1; D might be TRBD2 (6 bases). The CDR3 sequence is 15 residues long. Germline loops: CDR1 MGHRA, CDR2 YSYEKL. V was clipped by 1 base and J by 0 bases, with 10 bases between them.

J is TRBJ1-3 and V is TRBV28; D gene ambiguous. Germline CDR1 MDHEN, CDR2 SYDVKM. This CDR3 region has 13 residues. The V gene lost 4 bases and the J gene lost 2 bases, with 6 bases spanning the gap. CDR3 DNA: TGTGCCAGCAGTTCCGCACCTGGAAACACCATATATTTT. This sequence encodes CASSSAPGNTIYF. The entire variable domain, with the rest obtained from reference TRBV28 and TRBJ1-3, is as follows: DVKVTQSSRYLVKRTGEKVFLECVQDMDHENMFWYRQDPGLGLRLIYFSYDVKMKEKGDIPEGYSVSREKKERFSLILESASTNQTSMYLCASSSAPGNTIYFGEGSWLTVV.

This clonotype was picked up many times. The chain links TRBV5-1 to TRBJ2-5, with D possibly being TRBD1 (6 bases). There are 14 residues in the CDR3. Germline loops: CDR1 SGHRS, CDR2 YFSETQ. Trimming cost V 5 bases and J 1 base, with 12 bases left between them. The CDR3 protein is CASSLGQPQETQYF. The CDR3 coding sequence is TGCGCCAGCAGTCTCGGACAGCCCCAAGAGACCCAGTACTTC.

The rearrangement joins TRBV7-6 to TRBJ2-7; tentative D call: TRBD2 (6 bases). Trimming left V 2 bases short and J 5 bases short, with 16 bases between. Looked up from germline, CDR1 is SGHVS and CDR2 is FNYEAQ. This CDR3 has 15 amino acids. The CDR3, as DNA: TGTGCCAGCAGCTTAAGGGCTAGCTGGAGGGACGAGCAGTACTTC. Residues: CASSLRASWRDEQYF.

This sequence joins TRBV5-6 and TRBJ2-2; 7 bases map to TRBD2. Germline CDR1 reads SGHDT; CDR2 reads YYEEEE. With 0 bases clipped from V and 1 base from J, the junction kept 3 bases outside the gene matches. The CDR3 is made up of 16 amino acids. The DNA of the CDR3 is TGTGCCAGCAGCTTGGATTCTAGCGGGAACACCGGGGAGCTGTTTTTT. Amino acid sequence: CASSLDSSGNTGELFF.

Ten or more counts support this clonotype. The gene calls are TRBV10-3 and TRBJ1-6, with D possibly TRBD1 on 5 matching bases. From germline, CDR1 is ENHRY and CDR2 SYGVKD. CDR3 length: 14 amino acids. V was trimmed by 11 bases and J by 7 bases, leaving 18 bases between them. CDR3 protein: CAATRDRQNSPLHF. CDR3 DNA sequence: TGTGCCGCCACCCGGGACCGCCAAAATTCACCCCTCCACTTT.

The chain carries TRBV6-2 or TRBV6-3 and TRBJ1-5; D is unresolved. There are 15 residues in the CDR3. Per the germline V gene, CDR1 is MNHEY and CDR2 is SVGEGT. V lost 5 bases, J lost 0 bases, and 11 bases lay in between. As DNA, the CDR3 is TGTGCCAGCAGTGCTCTCGATGGTAGCAATCAGCCCCAGCATTTT. This codes for CASSALDGSNQPQHF.

The rearrangement joins TRBV7-9 to TRBJ2-3; D not certain. Germline V lookup: CDR1 SEHNR, CDR2 FQNEAQ (reference sequence). This CDR3 has 13 residues. Trimming cost V 2 bases and J 6 bases, with 9 bases left between them. The CDR3 bases are TGTGCCAGCAGCTTAATGTTGCAGGATACGCAGTATTTT. Translating it yields CASSLMLQDTQYF.

This clonotype was counted only a few times. The chain employs TRBV4-3 and TRBJ2-2; 7 nucleotides line up with TRBD1. With 2 bases clipped from V and 6 bases from J, the junction kept 12 bases outside the gene matches. Germline V gene sequence: CDR1 LGHNA, CDR2 YSLEER. The CDR3 runs 17 residues. The CDR3 bases are TGCGCCAGCAGCCAAAACACGGGACAGACCCTACCCGGGGAGCTGTTTTTT. Protein: CASSQNTGQTLPGELFF.

V usage is TRBV7-8 and J usage is TRBJ2-2; the D is unclear. This CDR3 has 20 residues. Trimming cost V 5 bases and J 3 bases, with 28 bases left between them. Germline values: CDR1 SGHVS, CDR2 FQNEAQ. The CDR3 reads CASSVQVTALVPSYTGELFF. The CDR3 DNA reads TGTGCCAGCAGCGTCCAGGTGACTGCCTTAGTCCCCTCGTACACCGGGGAGCTGTTTTTT.

This clonotype was seen a handful of times. This chain connects TRBV2 to TRBJ2-7; maybe TRBD2 (6 bases). The V gene lost 6 bases and the J gene lost 2 bases, with 17 bases spanning the gap. Germline CDR1 is SNHLY and CDR2 is FYNNEI. The CDR3 is made up of 15 amino acids. The CDR3 is CASRVSFGGPYEQYF. As DNA, the CDR3 is TGTGCCAGCAGGGTGTCATTCGGGGGACCCTACGAGCAGTACTTC.

The chain carries TRBV12-3 or TRBV12-4 and TRBJ1-2; TRBD1 agrees at 11 bases. The V and J ends lost 5 bases and 4 bases, in that order; junction bases with no gene match: 6. The CDR3 covers 15 residues. CDR3 region: CASSKYGQGAYGYTF. DNA of the CDR3: TGTGCCAGCAGTAAATATGGACAGGGGGCCTATGGCTACACCTTC.

The V gene is TRBV3-1, the J gene TRBJ1-4; 10 nucleotides match TRBD1. This CDR3 is 15 amino acids long. Trimming at V came to 5 bases and at J to 8 bases, leaving 8 bases not matched to a gene. Looked up from germline, CDR1 is LGHDT and CDR2 is YNNKEL (reference sequence). CDR3 DNA: TGTGCCAGCAGCGCACGACAGGGGGCTGGAGAAAAACTGTTTTTT. This sequence encodes CASSARQGAGEKLFF.

The chain is built from TRBV2 and TRBJ2-2, with D perhaps matching TRBD2 (6 bases). Trimming took off 6 bases at V and 0 bases at J, with 11 bases between the two ends. CDR1 SNHLY and CDR2 FYNNEI come from the germline V gene. This CDR3 is 15 amino acids long. The CDR3 here is CASRVEGTNTGELFF. The CDR3, as DNA: TGTGCCAGCAGAGTGGAGGGGACGAACACCGGGGAGCTGTTTTTT.

This chain joins TRBV4-2 and TRBJ2-2; D ambiguous. The CDR3 is 16 residues long. The V gene's germline CDR1 is LGHNA and CDR2 YNFKEQ. V was pared by 5 bases and J by 2 bases, with 15 bases between. The CDR3: CASSYAKWDNTGELFF. Here the CDR3 DNA reads TGTGCCAGCAGCTATGCAAAGTGGGATAACACCGGGGAGCTGTTTTTT.

This clonotype was picked up a small number of times. The chain links TRBV6-1 to TRBJ2-6; tentative D call: TRBD1 (6 bases). With 7 bases removed from V and 0 bases from J, the gap between germline ends came to 13 bases. The germline gives CDR1 MNHNS, CDR2 SASEGT. This CDR3 spans 16 amino acids. CDR3 sequence: CASTLTGHSGANVLTF. Written as DNA, the CDR3 is TGTGCCAGCACCCTGACAGGACACTCTGGGGCCAACGTCCTGACTTTC.

The chain joins TRBV28 to TRBJ2-7; 7 positions agree with TRBD2. The junction had 6 bases not matched to a gene; V was cut back by 2 bases and J by 2 bases. CDR3 length: 15 residues. Per the germline V gene, CDR1 is MDHEN and CDR2 is SYDVKM. The CDR3 here is CASSLVGTTTYEQYF. CDR3 in DNA: TGTGCCAGCAGTTTAGTCGGGACTACTACCTACGAGCAGTACTTC.

This clonotype was observed many times. The chain links TRBV3-1 to TRBJ2-7; TRBD2 aligns across 8 bases. The germline V gene encodes CDR1 LGHDT and CDR2 YNNKEL (reference sequence). With V trimmed by 0 bases and J by 1 base, 8 bases remained unmatched. The CDR3 runs to 17 residues. The CDR3 DNA is TGTGCCAGCAGCCAAGAACCCCCGGGCGGGAGGTCCTACGAGCAGTACTTC. This encodes CASSQEPPGGRSYEQYF.

This clonotype was observed a handful of times. This rearrangement joins TRBV4-3 to TRBJ2-7; D is unresolved. Trimming took 2 bases from V and 6 from J, leaving 14 bases between them. This CDR3 region has 14 residues. The germline CDR1 and CDR2 sequences are LGHNA and YSLEER. CDR3 loop: CASSQRPLFGEQYF. The CDR3 DNA reads as TGCGCCAGCAGCCAACGCCCTCTCTTCGGCGAGCAGTACTTC.

Only a few counts were recorded for this clonotype. The CDR3 nucleotides read TGTGCCAGCAGCTTAGAGGGGGTCACAGATACGCAGTATTTT. This sequence encodes CASSLEGVTDTQYF. This sequence joins TRBV7-2 and TRBJ2-3; tentatively, D is TRBD1 (6 bases). The germline CDR1 and CDR2 sequences are SGHTA and FQGNSA. V was pared by 1 base and J by 2 bases, with 7 bases between. The CDR3 is made up of 14 amino acids.

This clonotype was seen repeatedly, ten times or more. The chain uses TRBV29-1 and TRBJ2-7; 10 positions agree with TRBD1. CDR1 and CDR2 (germline): SQVTM, ANQGSEA. CDR3 length: 13 residues. The junction had 8 bases not matched to a gene; V was cut back by 7 bases and J by 5 bases. The CDR3 coding sequence is TGCAGCGGGGAGTGGGACAGGGGCAACGAGCAGTACTTC. This encodes CSGEWDRGNEQYF.

This clonotype was found many times. In DNA, the CDR3 is TGTGCCAGCAGTCATCCGGAGTACGAGCAGTACTTC. The encoded protein is CASSHPEYEQYF. V usage is TRBV6-2 or TRBV6-3 and J usage is TRBJ2-7; no clear D gene. This CDR3 spans 12 amino acids. Germline V gene sequence: CDR1 MNHEY, CDR2 SVGEGT. Trimming stripped 5 bases from V and 4 bases from J, with 9 bases between.

This clonotype was seen ten or more times. The V call is TRBV12-3 or TRBV12-4, the J call TRBJ1-5, with D possibly matching TRBD1 (6 bases). This CDR3 comprises 14 residues. Trimming stripped 7 bases from V and 6 bases from J, with 16 bases between. CDR3 loop: CASTAGHQTQPQHF. The CDR3 DNA reads TGTGCCAGCACGGCGGGACATCAAACTCAGCCCCAGCATTTT.

V is TRBV5-1 and J is TRBJ2-3; 10 positions match TRBD1. The CDR3 is 14 residues long. CDR1 SGHRS and CDR2 YFSETQ come from the germline V gene. V shed 10 bases, J shed 5 bases, and the junction held 10 bases outside the gene matches. CDR3 DNA: TGCGCCGGCACGCGACAGGGGGCCTTAGATACGCAGTATTTT. Protein sequence: CAGTRQGALDTQYF. The variable domain in full, with the rest retrieved from reference TRBV5-1 and TRBJ2-3, is KAGVTQTPRYLIKTRGQQVTLSCSPISGHRSVSWYQQTPGQGLQFLFEYFSETQRNKGNFPGRFSGRQFSNSRSEMNVSTLELGDSALYLCAGTRQGALDTQYFGPGTRLTVL.

A few counts support this clonotype. The chain recombines TRBV9 with TRBJ2-4, with D tentatively TRBD2 (6 bases). CDR1 and CDR2 (germline): SGDLS, YYNGEE. This CDR3 comprises 15 residues. V shed 3 bases and J shed 0 bases, with 10 bases lying between them. For the CDR3, the DNA is TGTGCCAGCAGCGAAGGAGGGCTAGCCAAAAACATTCAGTACTTC. Translated, it gives CASSEGGLAKNIQYF.

The rearrangement links TRBV15 to TRBJ1-2; no clear D gene. Germline loops: CDR1 LNHNV, CDR2 YYDKDF (reference sequence). The CDR3 runs 12 residues. V shed 3 bases and J shed 6 bases, with 8 bases lying between them. CDR3 in amino acids: CATSSRMDGYTF. The CDR3 nucleotides read TGTGCCACCAGCAGCCGTATGGATGGCTACACCTTC.